The entry below gives a single T cell receptor (beta chain) sequence along with its context. This entry comes from a study of OX40 agonist ivuxolimab in advanced cancers. Study background: The patients got ivuxolimab, which is an agonistic anti-OX40 (CD134) antibody.

Germline CDR1 is MRHNA and CDR2 is SNTAGT. Trimming removed 5 bases at V and 10 bases at J, with 26 bases between. The CDR3 length is 16 residues. Profiled with immunoSEQ multiplex PCR; TCRdb holds only in-frame clones, not every one. The table lists about 62,000 clones, 85% to 95% of them singletons. The chain couples TRBV6-4 to TRBJ2-5, with a possible D match to TRBD2 (6 bases). This sequence was found in an adult with an advanced solid tumor such as melanoma, head and neck, liver or kidney cancer. The source material was CD4+ or CD8+ T cells sorted from blood, sampled in a trial of the OX40 agonist ivuxolimab. The CDR3, as DNA: TGTGCCAGCAGTCCCGACTCCGGAGCCCCAACGGGGGACCAGTACTTC. Translation gives CASSPDSGAPTGDQYF.